In its sample, the clone carrying this T cell receptor (beta chain) was seen a few times. This record belongs to a study of patients and donors after allogeneic stem cell transplantation. The CDR3 is 15 amino acids. The V gene end was trimmed by 6 bases and the J gene end by 4 bases; junction bases not matched to a gene: 14. Germline V gene sequence: CDR1 DFQATT, CDR2 SNEGSKA (reference sequence). MiXCR, run by TCRdb on the RT-PCR reads, gives a single entry per CDR3 protein. This repertoire shows about 200,000 distinct CDR3 sequences, about 37% found once; its top ten account for roughly 10%. The genes are TRBV20-1 and TRBJ1-2; 7 bases are shared with TRBD1. This TCR derives from a human donor who was either an allogeneic HSCT recipient or a stem cell or donor lymphocyte infusion donor (not recorded which). It is not recorded whose cells these are; they may come from a transplant donor. Sequencing was performed on blood, either unsorted or a sorted T cell fraction (not recorded which). The CDR3 sequence is CSANKGTEPLYGYTF. The CDR3 nucleotides read TGCAGTGCCAATAAAGGGACAGAACCTCTCTATGGCTACACCTTC.